This T cell receptor beta chain originates from a study of T cells in Graves' hyperthyroidism and ophthalmopathy. Trimming cost V 7 bases and J 3 bases, with 9 bases left between them. The CDR3 loop spans 13 amino acids. Germline loops: CDR1 LNHDA, CDR2 SQIVND (reference sequence). The CDR3 regions of TCR beta were amplified from RNA transcripts. A first-round RT-PCR of the TCR CDR3 used the HTBI primer set. TCRdb ran MiXCR on the multiplex PCR reads and lists one entry per CDR3 protein. The table records over 500,000 distinct CDR3 sequences, 13% to 15% of them present only once. PBMCs were obtained from about 9 ml fresh peripheral blood.

The sequence came from a woman aged 40-49 years with Graves' hyperthyroidism. Sequences were obtained from blood. The chain joins TRBV19 to TRBJ2-2; D not resolved. CDR3 in amino acids: CASTGSHTGELFF. DNA for the CDR3: TGTGCCAGTACTGGGTCCCACACCGGGGAGCTGTTTTTT.